Sequencing of this T cell receptor (beta chain) was carried out in a study of PD-1 blockade in classical Hodgkin lymphoma. V gave up 3 bases and J gave up 4 bases, with 11 bases separating them. The CDR3 sequence is 14 residues long. Germline lookup yields CDR1 SGDLS and CDR2 YYNGEE. This clone was found a few times. Here immunoSEQ multiplex PCR was the method, and the copy in TCRdb shows in-frame clones only, minus some. In the table there are under 25,000 clones, roughly 77% of which are singletons. Regarding time point: cycle 4 day 1 (C4D1), after more than five weeks of nivolumab. Relapse after autologous stem cell transplantation occurred in every patient, and brentuximab vedotin exposure varied.

The origin of this receptor is a human donor with classical Hodgkin lymphoma. Here the sequenced sample was peripheral blood mononuclear cells (PBMCs), taken before the fourth cycle of nivolumab. V gene TRBV9 combines with J gene TRBJ1-3; possible D gene TRBD1, 6 bases. CDR3 sequence (DNA): TGTGCCAGCAGCGCGAAAGACAGGGGAAACACCATATATTTT. Translation gives CASSAKDRGNTIYF.